Shown below are 5 T cell receptor beta chains from a single sample sequenced in a study of blood T cells in healthy people across ages. Sample-barcoded 5' priming and a J-beta primer mix drove a second PCR of about 6 to 12 cycles. TCRdb reprocessed the 5' RACE reads via MiXCR and lists one record per CDR3 protein. This table has around 940,000 distinct CDR3 sequences, about 51% appearing once. The sequencing input was blood. The receptors derive from an older woman in good health.

This clonotype was picked up a small number of times. The chain joins TRBV18 to TRBJ1-5; D gene uncertain. CDR3 size: 13 residues. Trimming stripped 8 bases from V and 1 base from J, with 9 bases between. Germline loops: CDR1 KGHSH, CDR2 LQKENI. CDR3 nucleotide sequence: TGTGCCAGCAGTTACGACAGCAATCAGCCCCAGCATTTT. This sequence encodes CASSYDSNQPQHF.

The chain has TRBV3-1 and TRBJ2-3; D is ambiguous. Trimming left V 1 base short and J 0 bases short, with 5 bases between. The CDR3 extends over 14 amino acids. Germline values: CDR1 LGHDT, CDR2 YNNKEL (reference sequence). The CDR3, as DNA: TGTGCCAGCAGCCAAGTGCCTAGCACAGATACGCAGTATTTT. This encodes CASSQVPSTDTQYF.

The chain combines TRBV27 with TRBJ2-3, with a weak D call TRBD1 (6 bases). CDR1 is MNHEY, CDR2 SMNVEV, per germline (reference sequence). The CDR3 sequence is 16 residues long. Trimming took off 4 bases at V and 1 base at J, with 15 bases between the two ends. CDR3 sequence (DNA): TGTGCCAGCAGTTCGGCTCACAGGGACCGCACAGATACGCAGTATTTT. Translating gives CASSSAHRDRTDTQYF.

V usage is TRBV7-9 and J usage is TRBJ2-3; 7 bases fit TRBD2. With 5 bases clipped from V and 5 bases from J, the junction kept 13 bases outside the gene matches. Germline V lookup: CDR1 SEHNR, CDR2 FQNEAQ (reference sequence). The CDR3 spans 16 residues. DNA for the CDR3: TGTGCCAGCAGCCCCCCTAGCGGAGGAGTGGGAGATACGCAGTATTTT. It specifies CASSPPSGGVGDTQYF. Drawing the rest from reference TRBV7-9 and TRBJ2-3, the complete variable domain is DTGVSQNPRHKITKRGQNVTFRCDPISEHNRLYWYRQTLGQGPEFLTYFQNEAQLEKSRLLSDRFSAERPKGSFSTLEIQRTEQGDSAMYLCASSPPSGGVGDTQYFGPGTRLTVL.

This clonotype was counted ten times or more. J is TRBJ2-5 and V is TRBV29-1; unclear D gene. Germline values: CDR1 SQVTM, CDR2 ANQGSEA. The germline V and J ends were trimmed by 4 bases and 10 bases, with 19 bases remaining between them. The CDR3 totals 13 residues. CDR3 DNA: TGCAGCGTTGTCCAGAACCTTTTGGTCGGCCAGTACTTC. It specifies CSVVQNLLVGQYF.